These T cell receptor beta chains were read from a single sample in a study of CD8 T cells in cerebrospinal fluid in Alzheimer's disease. TCRdb reprocessed the 10x single-cell sequencing reads, with one entry per CDR3 protein and no DNA. The listing contains 1,500 to 2,000 distinct CDR3 sequences. The sequencing input was cerebrospinal fluid. These receptors were obtained from a human donor in good health. CDR3s include the opening cysteine and the closing phenylalanine or tryptophan. The size of a clone is reported for some rows only, either as once, few or many, or as a class for expanded clones.

TRBV7-2	TRBJ2-3	large	CASSLAGRSSISTDTQYF
TRBV12-3/TRBV12-4	TRBJ1-1	medium-sized	CASSPGQAEAFF
TRBV3-1	TRBJ2-1	large	CASSSDYNEQFF
TRBV7-6	TRBJ2-1	NA	CASSPTWGDNQFF
TRBV28	TRBJ2-6	large	CASSVHSGANVLTF
TRBV5-1	TRBJ2-5	medium-sized	CASSAGTGANLQETQYF
TRBV7-9	TRBJ2-4	large	CASSHRGAQAIQYF
TRBV5-1	TRBJ1-5	large	CASSLSSGSNQPQHF
TRBV20-1	TRBJ1-5	medium-sized	CSASKGSQDNQPQHF
TRBV6-2/TRBV6-3	TRBJ2-3	medium-sized	CASSYLSGGADGADTQYF
TRBV6-6	TRBJ1-2	medium-sized	CASSYPDFYYGYTF
TRBV7-9	TRBJ1-2	medium-sized	CASTLGQGGYGYTF
TRBV7-2	TRBJ1-4	large	CASSQTGLANEKLFF
TRBV2	TRBJ1-4	medium-sized	CASLVGGANEKLFF
TRBV20-1	TRBJ1-5	medium-sized	CSASGGANQPQHF
TRBV24-1	TRBJ2-1	large	CATSEPQRDEQFF
TRBV7-9	TRBJ1-6	medium-sized	CASSPRTGPPPLHF
TRBV15	TRBJ2-3	medium-sized	CATSSSFLDTQYF
TRBV24-1	TRBJ2-7	medium-sized	CATSDRTGTYEQYF
TRBV9	TRBJ2-5	medium-sized	CASSVLKSGLETQYF
TRBV24-1	TRBJ2-1	medium-sized	CATSDFRRGGDNEQFF
TRBV5-1	TRBJ1-6	medium-sized	CASSWRQGDSPLHF
TRBV9	TRBJ1-6	medium-sized	CASSALGDSDNSPLHF
TRBV11-2	TRBJ2-2	large	CASSQGQSTGELFF
TRBV9	TRBJ2-5	large	CASSVGQGEQETQYF
TRBV19	TRBJ2-5	NA	CASSDHGLATKETQYF
TRBV27	TRBJ2-7	medium-sized	CASSSLIRGGPYEQYF
TRBV3-1	TRBJ2-6	medium-sized	CASSQGERGPSGANVLTF
TRBV28	TRBJ1-5	medium-sized	CASLMPSSGVQPQHF
TRBV11-2	TRBJ2-7	medium-sized	CASSLGETGQSSYEQYF
TRBV6-2/TRBV6-3	TRBJ2-4	medium-sized	CASSYSSPNIQYF
TRBV25-1	TRBJ2-2	medium-sized	CASSESDRFRGGELFF
TRBV4-2	TRBJ2-4	large	CASSLGTTSGGQNIQYF
TRBV27	TRBJ2-7	medium-sized	CASSPRAPRQGGSYEQYF
TRBV20-1	TRBJ1-6	medium-sized	CSATRDGNSPLHF
TRBV15	TRBJ1-3	medium-sized	CATSRDKAGNTIYF
TRBV5-1	TRBJ2-7	medium-sized	CASSPGNVDTSEQYF
TRBV5-1	TRBJ2-3	medium-sized	CASRATGGTDTQYF
TRBV12-2	TRBJ2-1	large	CASRLLAGGLQDNEQFF
TRBV20-1	TRBJ1-1	medium-sized	CSARTGPGQGVGNTEAFF
TRBV2	TRBJ1-6	medium-sized	CASSEDRVGSPLHF
TRBV7-2	TRBJ2-2	medium-sized	CAIPLASGGNTGELFF
TRBV6-1	TRBJ1-5	medium-sized	CASSEAGVSNQPQHF
TRBV6-6	TRBJ2-5	medium-sized	CASSYTQETQYF
TRBV4-2	TRBJ2-1	NA	CASSQEGGLAGPLEFF
TRBV6-1	TRBJ1-1	medium-sized	CASRDNTEAFF
TRBV4-2	TRBJ2-3	medium-sized	CASSSRATDTQYF
TRBV11-2	TRBJ1-2	medium-sized	CASSLSKSWGNGYTF
TRBV25-1	TRBJ2-7	medium-sized	CASLGAPAYEQYF
TRBV30	TRBJ2-3	medium-sized	CAWSGYAGGPDTQYF
TRBV6-1	TRBJ2-5	medium-sized	CASSWPSQGVETQYF
TRBV20-1	TRBJ1-6	large	CSALRDLSLHF
TRBV7-2	TRBJ1-5	medium-sized	CASSLELDQPQHF
TRBV7-2	TRBJ2-1	medium-sized	CASSLDRGVSSYNEQFF
TRBV11-2	TRBJ2-5	medium-sized	CASSSGPQETQYF
TRBV4-3	TRBJ2-1	large	CASSQDSGSEQFF
TRBV20-1	TRBJ2-7	NA	CSAMGQFYEQYF
TRBV11-2	TRBJ2-5	medium-sized	CASSLVAGQGREGQETQYF